This TCR beta chain is from a study of Graves' ophthalmopathy and Graves' hyperthyroidism. Germline V gene data show CDR1 as DFQATT and CDR2 as SNEGSKA (reference sequence). CDR3 length equals 16 residues. The V end was cut by 4 bases, the J end by 0 bases, with 16 bases between. Study-wide results and limits: The model forecast ophthalmopathy progression, reaching around 66% sensitivity and about 75% specificity.

TCR beta CDR3 amplification used RNA transcripts. The first-round RT-PCR employed HTBI primers together with the Qiagen OneStep RT-PCR kit. A multiplex PCR was then performed as the second round. MiXCR was run by TCRdb on the multiplex PCR reads, yielding one entry per CDR3 protein. Of hundreds of thousands of distinct CDR3 sequences in the sample, approximately 21% were seen once. Newly diagnosed, the hyperthyroidism patients had under 2 months' duration and were aged 18 to 65. It was from around 10 ml of fresh peripheral blood that the PBMCs came. This clonotype was counted ten times or more. Its specificity is not known.

The material sequenced was peripheral blood. The chain carries TRBV20-1 and TRBJ1-5, with a possible D match to TRBD1 (5 bases). The clonotype originates from a young woman with stable Graves' hyperthyroidism. Some clones in this sample may be carry-over from other donors' samples. DNA for the CDR3: TGCAGTGCTACCACGGGGGGTTATAATAGCAATCAGCCCCAGCATTTT. The encoded protein is CSATTGGYNSNQPQHF.